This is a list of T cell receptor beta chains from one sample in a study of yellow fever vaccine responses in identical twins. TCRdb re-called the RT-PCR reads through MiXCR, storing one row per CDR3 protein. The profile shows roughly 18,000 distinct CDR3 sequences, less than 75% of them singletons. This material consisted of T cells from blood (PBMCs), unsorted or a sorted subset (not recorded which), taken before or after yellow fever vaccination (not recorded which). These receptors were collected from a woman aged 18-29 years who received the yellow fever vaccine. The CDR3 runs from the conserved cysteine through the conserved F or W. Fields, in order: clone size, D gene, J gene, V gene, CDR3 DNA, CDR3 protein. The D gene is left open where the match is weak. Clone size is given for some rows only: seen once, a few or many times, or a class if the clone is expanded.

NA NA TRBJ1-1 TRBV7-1 TGTGCCAGCAGCTCAGGGATGGGCACTGAAGCTTTCTTT CASSSGMGTEAFF
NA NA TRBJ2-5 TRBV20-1 TGCAGTGCTAGAGATATCCAGGGGAAAGAGACCCAGTACTTC CSARDIQGKETQYF
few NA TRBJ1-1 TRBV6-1 TGTGCCAGCAGTACGGGGGGAAGGACTGAAGCTTTCTTT CASSTGGRTEAFF
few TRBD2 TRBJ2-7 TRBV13 TGTGCCAGCATACAGAGCGGGAGGGCCTACGAGCAGTACTTC CASIQSGRAYEQYF
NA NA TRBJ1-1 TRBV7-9 TGTGCCAGCAGTTCTATGTTGGGGACTGAAGCTTTCTTT CASSSMLGTEAFF
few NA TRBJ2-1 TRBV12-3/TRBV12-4 TGTGCCATCGCCTCGTTCTCCTACAATGAGCAGTTCTTC CAIASFSYNEQFF
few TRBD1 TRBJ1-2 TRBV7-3 TGTGCCAGCAGCTTAAAGGCCGGGGACAGCTATGGCTACACCTTC CASSLKAGDSYGYTF
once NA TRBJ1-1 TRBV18 TGTGCCAGCTCACCACCGGTGAGTGCCAACACTGAAGCTTTCTTT CASSPPVSANTEAFF
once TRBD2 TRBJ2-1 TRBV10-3 TGTGCCATCAGCATGCGGGGGACGTACAATGAGCAGTTCTTC CAISMRGTYNEQFF
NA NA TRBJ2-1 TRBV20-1 TGCAGTGCTAGAGAGGGAGGCGGGTACAATGAGCAGTTCTTC CSAREGGGYNEQFF
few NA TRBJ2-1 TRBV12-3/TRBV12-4 TGTGCCAGCAGTTTAGGGGGGTACAATGAGCAGTTCTTC CASSLGGYNEQFF
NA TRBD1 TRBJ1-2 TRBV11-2 TGTGCCAGCAGCTCCGGGACAGGGAACTATGGCTACACCTTC CASSSGTGNYGYTF
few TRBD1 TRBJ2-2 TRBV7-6 TGTGCCAGCAGCGCGGGACAGGGTTACACCGGGGAGCTGTTTTTT CASSAGQGYTGELFF
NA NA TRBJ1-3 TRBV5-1 TGCGCCAGCCAACCAAGCTCTGGAAACACCATATATTTT CASQPSSGNTIYF
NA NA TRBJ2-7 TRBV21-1 TGTGCCAGCAGCCCCCGATCCCGGATCTACGAGCAGTACTTC CASSPRSRIYEQYF
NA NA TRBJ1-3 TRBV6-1 TGTGCCAGCAGGGGACCTGGAAACACCATATATTTT CASRGPGNTIYF
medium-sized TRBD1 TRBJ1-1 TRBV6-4 TGTGCCAGCAGCACAGGGGATTTCACTGAAGCTTTCTTT CASSTGDFTEAFF
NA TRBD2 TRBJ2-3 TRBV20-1 TGCAGTGCTAGGTCGTCCAGCGGGGGAGTCACAGATACGCAGTATTTT CSARSSSGGVTDTQYF
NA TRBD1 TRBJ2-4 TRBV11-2 TGTGCCAGCAGCTTCCCCGGACAGGGCAACAAAAACATTCAGTACTTC CASSFPGQGNKNIQYF
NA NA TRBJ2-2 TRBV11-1 TGTGCCAGCAGCTTTTCGGACGGGGAGCTGTTTTTT CASSFSDGELFF
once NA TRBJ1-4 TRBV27 TGTGCCAGCAGTCCCCGACAGGCAACTAATGAAAAACTGTTTTTT CASSPRQATNEKLFF
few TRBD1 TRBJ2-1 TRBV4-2 TGTGCCAGCAGCCAAGATACTCAGGGGGACTACAATGAGCAGTTCTTC CASSQDTQGDYNEQFF
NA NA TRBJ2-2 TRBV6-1 TGTGCCAGCAGTGAAAAGGGACCGGACACCGGGGAGCTGTTTTTT CASSEKGPDTGELFF
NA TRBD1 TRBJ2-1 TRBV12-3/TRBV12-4 TGTGCCAGACAGGACAGGGATTACAATGAGCAGTTCTTC CARQDRDYNEQFF
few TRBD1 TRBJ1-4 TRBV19 TGTGCCAGTAAGGAACAGGGGGCTTCGGTTAGTGAAAAACTGTTTTTT CASKEQGASVSEKLFF
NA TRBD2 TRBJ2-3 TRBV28 TGTGCCAGCAGTTGGCAACTAGCGGGGCACACAGATACGCAGTATTTT CASSWQLAGHTDTQYF
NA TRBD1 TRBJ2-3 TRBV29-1 TGCAGCGTTGGAACAGGGGGCTGGACAGATACGCAGTATTTT CSVGTGGWTDTQYF
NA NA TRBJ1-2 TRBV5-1 TGCGCCAGCAGCTTGGACGGGACGGGCCTCTATGGCTACACCTTC CASSLDGTGLYGYTF
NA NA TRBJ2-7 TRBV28 TGTGCCAGCAGCCGGTCCGACGGCTCCTACGAGCAGTACTTC CASSRSDGSYEQYF
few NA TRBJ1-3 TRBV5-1 TGCGCCAGCAGCCCAGGGAACAATGCTGGAAACACCATATATTTT CASSPGNNAGNTIYF
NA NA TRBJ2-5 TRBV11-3 TGTGCCAGCAGCTTAGGAGAAAAGGAGACCCAGTACTTC CASSLGEKETQYF
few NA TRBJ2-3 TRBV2 TGTGCCAGCAGTGCTAGCCCTTCATTATATACGCAGTATTTT CASSASPSLYTQYF
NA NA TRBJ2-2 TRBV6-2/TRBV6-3 TGTGCCAGCAGTGGACAGATTACGAACACCGGGGAGCTGTTTTTT CASSGQITNTGELFF
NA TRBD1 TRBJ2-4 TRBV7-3 TGTGCCAGCAGCTTAACTCCGTCGGGACAGGGGTACATTCAGTACTTC CASSLTPSGQGYIQYF
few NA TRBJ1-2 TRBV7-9 TGTGCCAGCAGCATCCCCACCGGGACTCCCGGAGACTACACCTTC CASSIPTGTPGDYTF
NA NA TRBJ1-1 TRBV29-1 TGCAGCGTTGACCAGGGCTTAAACTCTGAAGCTTTCTTT CSVDQGLNSEAFF
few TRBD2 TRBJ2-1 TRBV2 TGTGCCAGCAAAGGACTAGCGGGACGCTCCTACAATGAGCAGTTCTTC CASKGLAGRSYNEQFF
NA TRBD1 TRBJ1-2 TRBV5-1 TGCGCCAGCAGCTTGGAGGGACAGTCCAATGGCTACACCTTC CASSLEGQSNGYTF
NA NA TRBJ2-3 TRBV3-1 TGTGCCAGCAGCGGGAGCCCGGGCGATACGCAGTATTTT CASSGSPGDTQYF
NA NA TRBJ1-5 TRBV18 TGTGCCAGCTCAGCCTATAACGACCGGCCACCCAATCAGCCCCAGCATTTT CASSAYNDRPPNQPQHF
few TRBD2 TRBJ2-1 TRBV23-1 TGCGCCAGCAGTACTAGCGGGGCCAATGAGCAGTTCTTC CASSTSGANEQFF
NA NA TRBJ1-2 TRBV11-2 TGTGCCAGCAGCTTAGAATTCAGGCCAACCTATGGCTACACCTTC CASSLEFRPTYGYTF
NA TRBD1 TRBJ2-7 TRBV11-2 TGTGCCAGCAGCTTAGGGACAGGGGCCCGAGGCTCCTACGAGCAGTACTTC CASSLGTGARGSYEQYF
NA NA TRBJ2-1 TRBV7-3 TGTGCCAGCAGCTTAACGTATGAGCAGTTCTTC CASSLTYEQFF
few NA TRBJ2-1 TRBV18 TGTGCCAGCTCCCCGGACGGTGAGCAGTTCTTC CASSPDGEQFF
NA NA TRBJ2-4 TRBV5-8 TGTGCCAGCACCCCTACAAAATTAGCCAAAAACATTCAGTACTTC CASTPTKLAKNIQYF
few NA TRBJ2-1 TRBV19 TGTGCCAGTAGTATATCACAGGGGGGGTACAATGAGCAGTTCTTC CASSISQGGYNEQFF
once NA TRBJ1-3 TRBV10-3 TGTGCCATCAGTGAGCCAACAGGGCACTCTGGAAACACCATATATTTT CAISEPTGHSGNTIYF
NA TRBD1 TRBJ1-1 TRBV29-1 TGCAGCGTGAACAGGGGGGTGAACACTGAAGCTTTCTTT CSVNRGVNTEAFF
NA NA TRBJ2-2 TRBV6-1 TGTGCCAGCGGGAGGGGGACCGGGGAGCTGTTTTTT CASGRGTGELFF
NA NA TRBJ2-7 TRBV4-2 TGTGCCAGCAGCCAAGCGGAGGGAGAAAGCTACGAGCAGTACTTC CASSQAEGESYEQYF
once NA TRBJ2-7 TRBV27 TGTGCCAGCACCCACTCAGACAGAACTCCCTACGAGCAGTACTTC CASTHSDRTPYEQYF
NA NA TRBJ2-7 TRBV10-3 TGTGCCATCAGTGAGTCGCCCGGGCACTCCTACGAGCAGTACTTC CAISESPGHSYEQYF
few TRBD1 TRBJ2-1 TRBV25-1 TGTGCCAGCAGTGTCCCACCGGGACAGGGCCCCATATACAATGAGCAGTTCTTC CASSVPPGQGPIYNEQFF
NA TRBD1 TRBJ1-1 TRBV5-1 TGCGCCAGCAAAGTAACAGGGGATAGCACTGAAGCTTTCTTT CASKVTGDSTEAFF
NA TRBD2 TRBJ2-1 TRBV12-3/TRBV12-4 TGTGCCAGCAGTTTGCTAAGCGGGAGCTACAATGAGCAGTTCTTC CASSLLSGSYNEQFF
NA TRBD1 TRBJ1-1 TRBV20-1 TGCAGTGCTAAAGACAGGGAGGCCCCATACACTGAAGCTTTCTTT CSAKDREAPYTEAFF